The T cell receptor (beta chain) under discussion was sequenced for a study of response to subunit inactivated influenza vaccine. This clonotype was counted between two and nine times. Its specificity is not known. Whole-study findings and limits: Authors proposed each seasonal influenza vaccination draws in few new T cells.

TCRdb recomputed calls from the RT-PCR reads with MiXCR, one row per CDR3 protein. The sample includes a few hundred thousand distinct CDR3 sequences, 11% to 15% of them seen just once. Trimming stripped 6 bases from V and 0 bases from J, with 12 bases between. The CDR3 totals 14 residues. Germline loops: CDR1 DFQATT, CDR2 SNEGSKA (reference sequence). The source of this sequence is a middle-aged man who received an inactivated influenza vaccine. This chain joins TRBV20-1 and TRBJ1-3; D unresolved. The source was PBMCs from blood, collected about 11 days after vaccination. This CDR3 reads CSAAHRDSGNTIYF. CDR3 bases: TGCAGTGCCGCCCACCGGGACTCTGGAAACACCATATATTTT.